The 24 T cell receptor beta chains below all came from one sample that was sequenced in a study of long-term antiretroviral therapy in people with HIV. Survey level was the resolution at which the v3.0 immunoSEQ assay ran. Profiling relied on immunoSEQ multiplex PCR, and the TCRdb table lists in-frame clones only, not all of them. The table includes 26,000 or so clones, more than 75% detected once. This sample comprised unsorted PBMCs, obtained 2 years after starting antiretroviral therapy. Receptor source: a man aged 50 to 59 with HIV.

V is TRBV7-2 and J is TRBJ1-2; TRBD1 might be the D (6 bases). This CDR3 comprises 17 residues. V was clipped by 1 base and J by 4 bases, with 19 bases between them. CDR1 and CDR2 from the germline V gene are SGHTA and FQGNSA. Here the CDR3 reads CASSLVTAGHRVYGYTF. CDR3 sequence (DNA): TGTGCCAGCAGCTTAGTAACGGCAGGGCACAGGGTCTATGGCTACACCTTC.

The chain links TRBV7-6 to TRBJ2-1, with a weak D call TRBD2 (5 bases). The CDR3 consists of 12 residues. Looked up from germline, CDR1 is SGHVS and CDR2 is FNYEAQ. Trimming cost V 5 bases and J 6 bases, with 8 bases left between them. The CDR3 reads CASSPGGNEQFF. CDR3 coding DNA: TGTGCCAGCAGCCCCGGAGGCAATGAGCAGTTCTTC.

The V gene is TRBV7-9, the J gene TRBJ2-1; maybe TRBD1 (6 bases). The CDR3 spans 13 residues. V was trimmed by 1 base and J by 9 bases, leaving 10 bases between them. Germline values: CDR1 SEHNR, CDR2 FQNEAQ (reference sequence). This CDR3 reads CASSLEVGGEQFF. CDR3 bases: TGTGCCAGCAGCTTAGAGGTAGGGGGTGAGCAGTTCTTC. The whole variable domain, filled in from reference TRBV7-9 and TRBJ2-1, reads DTGVSQNPRHKITKRGQNVTFRCDPISEHNRLYWYRQTLGQGPEFLTYFQNEAQLEKSRLLSDRFSAERPKGSFSTLEIQRTEQGDSAMYLCASSLEVGGEQFFGPGTRLTVL.

J is TRBJ1-4 and V is TRBV9; a possible D gene is TRBD1 (5 bases). CDR3 length equals 16 residues. V shed 3 bases and J shed 2 bases, with 14 bases lying between them. Germline V gene lookup returns CDR1 SGDLS and CDR2 YYNGEE. The DNA of the CDR3 is TGTGCCAGCAGCGAGGACATTCCGGGGACTAATGAAAAACTGTTTTTT. Amino acid sequence: CASSEDIPGTNEKLFF.

This rearrangement joins TRBV7-2 to TRBJ2-3; TRBD2 matches at 7 bases. The V gene's germline CDR1 is SGHTA and CDR2 FQGNSA. The V and J ends lost 6 bases and 4 bases, in that order; junction bases with no gene match: 7. The CDR3 runs to 14 residues. The CDR3 DNA follows: TGTGCCAGCAGGTTCGGGGGGTCCTCAGATACGCAGTATTTT. Translated: CASRFGGSSDTQYF.

The chain is built from TRBV6-5 and TRBJ2-1; the D gene is possibly TRBD1 (5 bases). Germline CDR1 MNHEY, CDR2 SVGAGI. Trimming pared 7 bases from V and 6 bases from J, leaving 16 bases between. CDR3 size: 14 residues. Here the CDR3 reads CASTPAGRGNEQFF. CDR3 in DNA: TGTGCCAGCACCCCGGCAGGTAGGGGCAATGAGCAGTTCTTC.

The V call is TRBV19, the J call TRBJ2-1; 12 positions agree with TRBD1. CDR3 length: 15 amino acids. V was pared by 5 bases and J by 2 bases, with 1 base of the junction left unmatched. Germline V gene lookup returns CDR1 LNHDA and CDR2 SQIVND (reference sequence). Here the CDR3 DNA reads TGTGCCAGTAGTTGGGACAGGGGGCCCTACAATGAGCAGTTCTTC. Amino acid sequence: CASSWDRGPYNEQFF.

The V and J genes are TRBV10-3 and TRBJ2-7; perhaps TRBD2 as D (6 bases). V was trimmed by 3 bases and J by 4 bases, leaving 7 bases between them. There are 12 residues in the CDR3. Germline values: CDR1 ENHRY, CDR2 SYGVKD. This CDR3 is CAISEGRYEQYF. CDR3 DNA: TGTGCCATCAGTGAAGGGAGGTACGAGCAGTACTTC.

The V and J genes are TRBV27 and TRBJ1-1; TRBD1 is a possible D gene (6 bases). Germline CDR1 reads MNHEY; CDR2 reads SMNVEV (reference sequence). The length of the CDR3 is 14 residues. V dropped 2 bases and J dropped 7 bases, with 14 bases sitting between them. CDR3 in amino acids: CASSLISTGREAFF. CDR3 bases: TGTGCCAGCAGTTTAATTTCTACAGGGCGTGAAGCTTTCTTT.

The chain combines TRBV25-1 with TRBJ2-7; 9 bases map to TRBD1. There are 14 residues in the CDR3. Germline CDR1 is MGHDK and CDR2 is SYGVNS. The ends lost 6 bases at V and 3 bases at J; junction bases unmatched: 6. The CDR3 here is CASSRTGDLYEQYF. The DNA for the CDR3 is TGTGCCAGCAGCCGGACAGGGGATCTCTACGAGCAGTACTTC.

This clone was detected only once. The rearrangement joins TRBV19 to TRBJ2-6, with D possibly TRBD1 on 5 matching bases. The CDR3 spans 17 residues. Germline CDR1 is LNHDA and CDR2 is SQIVND (reference sequence). V was pared by 5 bases and J by 0 bases, with 14 bases between. The CDR3 loop is CASSAKGHFSGANVLTF. CDR3 nucleotides: TGTGCCAGTAGTGCAAAAGGACACTTCTCTGGGGCCAACGTCCTGACTTTC.

The rearrangement links TRBV4-3 to TRBJ1-1; D ambiguous. This CDR3 spans 16 amino acids. Germline V gives CDR1 LGHNA, CDR2 YSLEER. Trimming shortened V by 8 bases and J by 3 bases, and 22 bases separated the two germline ends. The CDR3 coding sequence is TGCGCCAGCTCCTTCATTAAGGCCGGGGATTACACTGAAGCTTTCTTT. Protein: CASSFIKAGDYTEAFF.

The chain carries TRBV7-2 and TRBJ2-1; 10 positions agree with TRBD2. The CDR3 extends over 15 amino acids. Germline-derived CDR1 and CDR2 are SGHTA and FQGNSA. V shed 6 bases and J 4 bases; nucleotides not matched to a gene: 6. The CDR3 DNA reads TGTGCCAGCAGATCTAGCGGGAGTAAATACAATGAGCAGTTCTTC. Its translation: CASRSSGSKYNEQFF.

The chain employs TRBV6-5 and TRBJ2-1, with D tentatively TRBD2 (6 bases). The CDR3 runs to 14 residues. Germline V lookup: CDR1 MNHEY, CDR2 SVGAGI. Trimming removed 2 bases at V and 9 bases at J, with 14 bases between. The CDR3 loop reads CASSYGRELSEQFF. CDR3 DNA sequence: TGTGCCAGCAGTTACGGTCGGGAGTTAAGTGAGCAGTTCTTC.

CDR3 nucleotides: TGCGCCAGCAGCCAAGTCTGGGGGACAGATACGCAGTATTTT. This gives the protein CASSQVWGTDTQYF. The V and J genes are TRBV4-3 and TRBJ2-3, with D tentatively TRBD1 or TRBD2 (5 bases each). The CDR3 is 14 residues long. V lost 1 base and J lost 3, with 8 bases in between. Germline values: CDR1 LGHNA, CDR2 YSLEER.

The gene calls are TRBV5-5 and TRBJ1-4, with D maybe TRBD1 (5 bases). Trimming pared 6 bases from V and 4 bases from J, leaving 13 bases between. The CDR3 contains 14 residues. Per germline, CDR1 SGHKS and CDR2 YYEKEE (reference sequence). In DNA, the CDR3 is TGTGCCAGCAAAGGCGACAGCCTTAATGAAAAACTGTTTTTT. Its translation is CASKGDSLNEKLFF.

J is TRBJ1-4 and V is TRBV9; possible D gene TRBD1, 6 bases. The V gene lost 4 bases and the J gene lost 7 bases, with 17 bases spanning the gap. Per the germline V gene, CDR1 is SGDLS and CDR2 is YYNGEE. The CDR3 is 15 amino acids. Written as DNA, the CDR3 is TGTGCCAGCAGCACTTTAGGGGGGATGGGTGAAAAACTGTTTTTT. Its translation is CASSTLGGMGEKLFF.

The chain joins TRBV2 to TRBJ2-3; the match to TRBD2 covers 9 bases. J was trimmed by 2 bases and V by 7 bases; bases with no gene match: 7. The CDR3 covers 15 residues. Per germline, CDR1 SNHLY and CDR2 FYNNEI. The CDR3 protein is CASMKRGDHTDTQYF. CDR3 in DNA: TGTGCCAGCATGAAGCGGGGGGACCACACAGATACGCAGTATTTT.

This chain connects TRBV5-5 to TRBJ2-2, with D tentatively TRBD1 or TRBD2 (5 bases each). Germline CDR1 and CDR2: SGHKS and YYEKEE (reference sequence). This CDR3 has 16 amino acids. Trimming took 7 bases from V and 5 from J, leaving 21 bases between them. CDR3 in DNA: TGTGCCAGCGGACTTACCGGGACCCCGAGGACCGGGGAGCTGTTTTTT. This gives the protein CASGLTGTPRTGELFF.

V is TRBV19 and J is TRBJ2-2; D is tentatively TRBD1 or TRBD2 (5 bases each). V dropped 7 bases and J dropped 0 bases, with 12 bases sitting between them. The CDR3 is 15 residues long. Germline V lookup: CDR1 LNHDA, CDR2 SQIVND (reference sequence). CDR3 protein: CASIRDPSNTGELFF. For the CDR3, the DNA is TGTGCCAGTATTCGGGACCCTTCGAACACCGGGGAGCTGTTTTTT.

This chain links TRBV19 with TRBJ1-2; D perhaps matches TRBD1 (6 bases). The length of the CDR3 is 15 residues. V was trimmed by 6 bases and J by 4 bases, leaving 18 bases between them. The germline V gene has CDR1 LNHDA and CDR2 SQIVND (reference sequence). DNA of the CDR3: TGTGCCAGTAGGCACCTAGGGGGGGGCGGCTATGGCTACACCTTC. It translates to CASRHLGGGGYGYTF.

The V gene is TRBV28, the J gene TRBJ2-7; 7 bases agree with TRBD2. V shed 4 bases and J 8 bases; nucleotides not matched to a gene: 14. The CDR3 is 15 residues long. Germline V gene data show CDR1 as MDHEN and CDR2 as SYDVKM. The DNA of the CDR3 is TGTGCCAGCAGTTCTCCCGGGATGGGGAGGGATCAGCAGTACTTC. Translated, it gives CASSSPGMGRDQQYF.

The gene calls are TRBV18 and TRBJ2-7; TRBD1 matches at 12 bases. The CDR3 loop spans 14 amino acids. Germline lookup yields CDR1 KGHSH and CDR2 LQKENI. The V and J ends lost 6 bases and 6 bases, in that order; junction bases with no gene match: 6. CDR3: CASSSGTGGSEQYF. The DNA of the CDR3 is TGTGCCAGCTCCTCCGGGACAGGGGGCTCCGAGCAGTACTTC.

The rearrangement joins TRBV18 to TRBJ1-3; 9 nucleotides agree with TRBD1. There are 16 residues in the CDR3. The ends lost 1 base at V and 3 bases at J; junction bases unmatched: 4. Germline CDR1 KGHSH, CDR2 LQKENI. The CDR3 region has the DNA TGTGCCAGCTCACCACAGGGACAGGGCTTTGGAAACACCATATATTTT. Its protein is CASSPQGQGFGNTIYF.